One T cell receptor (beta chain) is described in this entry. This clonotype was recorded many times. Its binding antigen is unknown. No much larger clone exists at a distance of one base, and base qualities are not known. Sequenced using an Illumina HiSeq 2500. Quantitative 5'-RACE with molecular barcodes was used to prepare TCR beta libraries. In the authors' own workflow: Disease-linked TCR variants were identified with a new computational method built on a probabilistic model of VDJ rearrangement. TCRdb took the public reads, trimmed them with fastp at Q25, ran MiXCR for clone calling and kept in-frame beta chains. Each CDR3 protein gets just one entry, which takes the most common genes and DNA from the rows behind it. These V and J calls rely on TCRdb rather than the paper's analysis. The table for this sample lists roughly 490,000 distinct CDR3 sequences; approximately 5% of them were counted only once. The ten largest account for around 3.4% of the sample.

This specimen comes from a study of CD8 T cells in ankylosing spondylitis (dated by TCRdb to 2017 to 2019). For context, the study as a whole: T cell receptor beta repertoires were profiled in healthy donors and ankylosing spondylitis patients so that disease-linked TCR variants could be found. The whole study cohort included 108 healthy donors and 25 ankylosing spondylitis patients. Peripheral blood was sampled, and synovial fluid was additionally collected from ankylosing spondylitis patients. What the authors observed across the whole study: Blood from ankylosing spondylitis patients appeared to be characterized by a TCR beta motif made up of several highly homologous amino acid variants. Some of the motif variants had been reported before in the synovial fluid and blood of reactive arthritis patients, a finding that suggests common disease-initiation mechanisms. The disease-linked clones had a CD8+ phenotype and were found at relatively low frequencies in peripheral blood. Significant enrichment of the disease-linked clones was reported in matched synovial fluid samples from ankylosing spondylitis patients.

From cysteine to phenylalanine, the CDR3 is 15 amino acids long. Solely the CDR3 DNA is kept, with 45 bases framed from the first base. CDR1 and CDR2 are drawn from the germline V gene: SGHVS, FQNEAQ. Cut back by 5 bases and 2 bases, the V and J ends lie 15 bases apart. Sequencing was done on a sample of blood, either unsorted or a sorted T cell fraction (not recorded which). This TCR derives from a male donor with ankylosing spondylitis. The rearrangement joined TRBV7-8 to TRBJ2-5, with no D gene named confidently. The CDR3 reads CASSPLNPGQETQYF. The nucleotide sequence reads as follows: TGTGCCAGCAGCCCACTTAATCCCGGTCAAGAGACCCAGTACTTC.